These T cell receptor beta chains were read from a single sample in a study of post-analysis software for immune sequencing data. TCRdb called the PCR reads again in MiXCR, with one record for every CDR3 protein. The table lists some 690,000 distinct CDR3 sequences, roughly 27% of them singletons, with 0.5% to 0.6% in the top ten. Sequencing was performed on blood. The source is a girl aged 10 to 17 with multiple sclerosis. Both conserved end residues are part of each CDR3. The D gene is left open where the match is weak. For some rows the clone size is stated as once, few or many, or as a class when expanded; others skip it.

v_gene	j_gene	d_gene	abundance	len	CDR3nt	CDR3aa
TRBV3-1	TRBJ2-1	TRBD1	NA	14	TGTGCCAGCAGCCCGACAGGGTTCATAGGTGAGCAGTTCTTC	CASSPTGFIGEQFF
TRBV20-1	TRBJ2-7	TRBD1	NA	14	TGCAGTGCTAGCCCACAGGGGGCGGCCTACGAGCAGTACTTC	CSASPQGAAYEQYF
TRBV29-1	TRBJ1-1	NA	few	13	TGCAGCGTTATTTGGGACGGGAACACTGAAGCTTTCTTT	CSVIWDGNTEAFF
TRBV27	TRBJ2-7	NA	few	14	TGTGCCAGCAGTTTATTTCCAGAGTCCTACGAGCAGTACTTC	CASSLFPESYEQYF
TRBV29-1	TRBJ1-2	NA	few	13	TGCAGCGTCGCACCCAGGGTTACCTATGGCTACACCTTC	CSVAPRVTYGYTF
TRBV4-2	TRBJ1-2	NA	few	15	TGTGCCAGCAGCCAAGATACCCGGGAATTGCTTGGCTACACCTTC	CASSQDTRELLGYTF
TRBV20-1	TRBJ2-2	NA	NA	13	TGCAGTGCTAGAGTTGGGAACACCGGGGAGCTGTTTTTT	CSARVGNTGELFF
TRBV27	TRBJ2-3	NA	few	12	TGTGCCAGCAGTTTATCCTTCGGAACCCAGTATTTT	CASSLSFGTQYF
TRBV9	TRBJ2-1	NA	NA	12	TGTGCCAGCGGGGACCTCGGAGATGAGCAGTTCTTC	CASGDLGDEQFF
TRBV27	TRBJ1-6	NA	NA	14	TGTGCCAGCAGTTTCGGGGCCAATAATTCACCCCTCCACTTT	CASSFGANNSPLHF
TRBV6-1	TRBJ2-7	NA	many	14	TGTGCCAGCAGTGTCTGGACGGACCTCTACGAGCAGTACTTC	CASSVWTDLYEQYF
TRBV7-9	TRBJ1-1	TRBD1	NA	13	TGTGCCAGCAGCTCCGCACAGGGGACTGAAGCTTTCTTT	CASSSAQGTEAFF
TRBV28	TRBJ2-1	TRBD2	NA	14	TGTGCCATCAGTGGGAGGGCCGGGTACAATGAGCAGTTCTTC	CAISGRAGYNEQFF
TRBV28	TRBJ1-5	NA	NA	14	TGTGCCAGCAGTCCTCTGGGGGAACTTCAGCCCCAGCATTTT	CASSPLGELQPQHF
TRBV19	TRBJ2-1	NA	NA	14	TGTGCCAGTAGACCCGCCGGGACCCGTAATGAGCAGTTCTTC	CASRPAGTRNEQFF
TRBV3-1	TRBJ2-7	TRBD1	NA	15	TGTGCCAGCAGCCAAAACACAGGGGGCTCCTACGAGCAGTACTTC	CASSQNTGGSYEQYF
TRBV24-1	TRBJ2-1	NA	NA	15	TGTGCCACCAGTGATTTTACCCAATCGCGCAATGAGCAGTTCTTC	CATSDFTQSRNEQFF
TRBV29-1	TRBJ1-1	NA	few	12	TGCAGCGTTATAGGGGGTGTCACTGAAGCTTTCTTT	CSVIGGVTEAFF
TRBV6-1	TRBJ1-1	TRBD1	NA	15	TGTGCCAGCAGAATCGACAGGGGGCTGGGGACTGAAGCTTTCTTT	CASRIDRGLGTEAFF
TRBV20-1	TRBJ2-7	NA	NA	11	TGCAGGGCAAGACTAGTCTACGAGCAGTACTTC	CRARLVYEQYF
TRBV28	TRBJ2-7	TRBD2	few	14	TGTGCCAGCAGTTGGCGGGAGGACCGCTACGAGCAGTACTTC	CASSWREDRYEQYF
TRBV20-1	TRBJ2-3	TRBD2	NA	15	TGCAGTGCTAGAGATTACCGCGGGAGGATGGATACGCAGTATTTT	CSARDYRGRMDTQYF
TRBV5-1	TRBJ2-1	NA	few	14	TGCGCCAGCAGCTTGGGAGGAGACTACAATGAGCAGTTCTTC	CASSLGGDYNEQFF
TRBV7-2	TRBJ1-1	NA	NA	13	TGTGCCAGCAGCTTAGTAAAAGGCACTGAAGCTTTCTTT	CASSLVKGTEAFF
TRBV7-2	TRBJ2-1	TRBD2	many	15	TGTGCCAGCAGCTTACTGCGGGAGGGCCAAAATGAGCAGTTCTTC	CASSLLREGQNEQFF
TRBV6-6	TRBJ2-1	TRBD1	NA	13	TGTGCCAGCACCCCGGACAGGGCTAGTGAGCAGTTCTTC	CASTPDRASEQFF
TRBV14	TRBJ2-6	TRBD1	many	17	TGTGCCAGCAGCCCAGGACAGGGTAGGTCTGGGGCCAACGTCCTGACTTTC	CASSPGQGRSGANVLTF
TRBV10-3	TRBJ1-3	NA	NA	15	TGTGCCACTGGTACGGACCGAGACTCTGGAAACACCATATATTTT	CATGTDRDSGNTIYF
TRBV4-3	TRBJ1-2	NA	NA	17	TGCGCCAGCAGCCAAGATCGCCAGGAGACGAATAACTATGGCTACACCTTC	CASSQDRQETNNYGYTF
TRBV7-2	TRBJ2-3	NA	NA	15	TGTGCCAGCAGCTTAGTTTGGTCTAGCACAGATACGCAGTATTTT	CASSLVWSSTDTQYF
TRBV11-2	TRBJ1-4	NA	NA	21	TGTGCCAGCAGCTCCCCCGCTGACAGTAGTCTACCCCCCTGGGATAATGAAAAACTGTTTTTT	CASSSPADSSLPPWDNEKLFF
TRBV29-1	TRBJ2-1	NA	NA	12	TGCAGCGTTAATGCAAGGGGCTACGAGCAGTTCTTC	CSVNARGYEQFF
TRBV24-1	TRBJ1-2	NA	NA	15	TGTGCCACCAGTGATGCCGGGGCGTCCAGCGAGGGCTACACCTTC	CATSDAGASSEGYTF
TRBV3-1	TRBJ2-7	TRBD2	NA	16	TGTGCCAGCAGCCAAGATCGTCCTAGCGGGAGGGACGAGCAGTACTTC	CASSQDRPSGRDEQYF
TRBV27	TRBJ2-7	TRBD1	few	14	TGTGCCAGCAGTTTAAAGGGACAGGGCTACGAGCAGTACTTC	CASSLKGQGYEQYF
TRBV12-3/TRBV12-4	TRBJ1-2	NA	many	12	TGTGCCAGCAGTACGGGGGTCTATGGCTACACCTTC	CASSTGVYGYTF
TRBV12-3/TRBV12-4	TRBJ1-1	NA	few	13	TGTGCCAGCAGTTTTAGCGGAGACACTGAAGCTTTCTTT	CASSFSGDTEAFF
TRBV20-1	TRBJ1-1	NA	NA	14	TGCAGTGCTACCTGGACAGCTATGAACACTGAAGCTTTCTTT	CSATWTAMNTEAFF
TRBV20-1	TRBJ2-3	NA	many	16	TGCAGTGCTAGACCCGAGTCGCGAATTAGCACAGATACGCAGTATTTT	CSARPESRISTDTQYF
TRBV7-2	TRBJ1-2	NA	few	14	TGTGCCAGCGGCCCCCAGACGGGGAACTATGGCTACACCTTC	CASGPQTGNYGYTF
TRBV9	TRBJ2-5	NA	NA	17	TGTGCCAGCAGCCCATCCGGACTGGCTAGCAGTCAAGAGACCCAGTACTTC	CASSPSGLASSQETQYF
TRBV11-2	TRBJ2-7	TRBD2	NA	15	TGTGCCAGCAGCTTAGGTCGGGGGGGAGTTTATGAGCAGTACTTC	CASSLGRGGVYEQYF
TRBV6-4	TRBJ2-5	TRBD1	many	15	TGTGCCAGCAGTGAAGGGACAGGGGGACTGGAGACCCAGTACTTC	CASSEGTGGLETQYF
TRBV2	TRBJ1-1	NA	NA	14	TGTGCCAGCAGACAGGTTCGGGGGAACACTGAAGCTTTCTTT	CASRQVRGNTEAFF
TRBV15	TRBJ1-2	NA	NA	14	TGTGCCACCAGCAGCGGGGGCGCCAGGGATGGCTACACCTTC	CATSSGGARDGYTF
TRBV7-2	TRBJ2-1	NA	few	16	TGTGCCAGCAGCTCGGGCGGGGCAGATCACTCCTACGAGCAGTTCTTC	CASSSGGADHSYEQFF
TRBV20-1	TRBJ2-1	TRBD2	NA	20	TGCAGTGCTAGAGTCGCAAAGGCAAGCGGGAGGGCCGGGTCCTACAATGAGCAGTTCTTC	CSARVAKASGRAGSYNEQFF
TRBV5-1	TRBJ2-6	NA	few	14	TGCGCCAGCAGCACGACATCTGGGGCCAACGTCCTGACTTTC	CASSTTSGANVLTF
TRBV6-6	TRBJ2-1	NA	NA	16	TGTGCCAGCAGTTATCCGTGGAGGGGACCAGACAATGAGCAGTTCTTC	CASSYPWRGPDNEQFF
TRBV5-6	TRBJ1-2	NA	few	13	TGTGCCAGCAGCTCTTTGCAGGGTGATGGCTACACCTTC	CASSSLQGDGYTF
TRBV11-2	TRBJ2-1	NA	few	14	TGTGCCAGCAGCTTATCGGGGTTGAACAATGAGCAGTTCTTC	CASSLSGLNNEQFF
TRBV7-2	TRBJ2-2	NA	few	12	TGTGCCAGCAGTCTCAGGGCCGGGGAGCTGTTTTTT	CASSLRAGELFF
TRBV20-1	TRBJ2-3	NA	NA	14	TGCAGTGCTAGTTTCCAGATTTTCACAGATACGCAGTATTTT	CSASFQIFTDTQYF
TRBV20-1	TRBJ2-1	NA	many	14	TGCAGTGCTCCCTCTCAGGGGGGGCTTGGTGAGCAGTTCTTC	CSAPSQGGLGEQFF